One and the same sample provided the 19 T cell receptor beta chains below, sequenced in a study of patients and donors after allogeneic stem cell transplantation. In TCRdb, the RT-PCR reads were re-called with MiXCR into one record per CDR3 protein. This table holds some 200,000 distinct CDR3 sequences, about 40% found once. The sample consisted of blood, either unsorted or a sorted T cell fraction (not recorded which). These receptors all come from a human donor who was either an allogeneic HSCT recipient or a stem cell or donor lymphocyte infusion donor (not recorded which). It is not recorded whose cells these are; they may come from a transplant donor.

The rearrangement links TRBV30 to TRBJ2-1, with D hard to call. The ends were cut back, 2 bases at V and 5 bases at J, with 4 bases in the middle. There are 11 residues in the CDR3. Germline V CDR1 and CDR2: GTSNPN, SVGIG (reference sequence). CDR3 loop: CAWSRDNEQFF. The CDR3 DNA sequence: TGTGCCTGGAGTAGGGACAATGAGCAGTTCTTC.

In this sample, this clonotype turned up a few times. This chain links TRBV27 with TRBJ1-5; D call uncertain. Germline CDR1 reads MNHEY; CDR2 reads SMNVEV (reference sequence). The V gene lost 1 base and the J gene lost 0 bases, with 10 bases spanning the gap. The length of the CDR3 is 16 residues. The CDR3 region has the DNA TGTGCCAGCAGTTTATATGGCAGGACTAGCAATCAGCCCCAGCATTTT. The encoded protein is CASSLYGRTSNQPQHF.

The V call is TRBV7-6, the J call TRBJ2-1; 7 positions match TRBD2. The CDR3 length is 16 residues. Germline assignment: CDR1 SGHVS and CDR2 FNYEAQ. V was pared by 5 bases and J by 4 bases, with 11 bases of the junction left unmatched. The CDR3 coding sequence is TGTGCCAGCAGCCCTTGGGGGTCTAGCGGATACAATGAGCAGTTCTTC. Translating it yields CASSPWGSSGYNEQFF.

Only a few counts were recorded for this clonotype. The V and J genes are TRBV6-6 and TRBJ1-5; D possibly corresponds to TRBD1 (6 bases). The CDR3 has 15 amino acids. Germline CDR1 and CDR2: MNHNY and SVGAGI (reference sequence). The V end lost 7 bases, the J end lost 5 bases, and 18 bases lay between the germline ends. CDR3 sequence: CASTLQGLRHQPQHF. The DNA of the CDR3 is TGTGCCAGCACCTTACAGGGCTTAAGGCATCAGCCCCAGCATTTT.

In its sample, this clonotype was seen a few times. The CDR3 DNA is TGTGCCAGCAGTCTTCTTGAATGGGGTTACGAGCAGTACTTC. Translation: CASSLLEWGYEQYF. This chain joins TRBV28 and TRBJ2-7; D is undetermined. CDR1 and CDR2 from the germline V gene are MDHEN and SYDVKM. Between the trimmed V and J ends, which lost 5 bases and 4 bases, there was a span of 15 bases. The length of the CDR3 is 14 residues. The full variable domain, with the rest looked up from reference TRBV28 and TRBJ2-7, is DVKVTQSSRYLVKRTGEKVFLECVQDMDHENMFWYRQDPGLGLRLIYFSYDVKMKEKGDIPEGYSVSREKKERFSLILESASTNQTSMYLCASSLLEWGYEQYFGPGTRLTVT.

This rearrangement joins TRBV20-1 to TRBJ1-2; D unclear. The CDR3 is 16 residues long. Looked up from germline, CDR1 is DFQATT and CDR2 is SNEGSKA (reference sequence). V lost 5 bases and J 3 bases, leaving 22 bases between the germline ends. CDR3 nucleotide sequence: TGCAGTGCTGGCTCTGAGACACGGACTATATACTATGGCTACACCTTC. This encodes CSAGSETRTIYYGYTF.

This rearrangement joins TRBV12-3 or TRBV12-4 to TRBJ1-1; TRBD1 agrees at 8 bases. Trimming at V came to 7 bases and at J to 1 base, leaving 8 bases not matched to a gene. The CDR3 spans 15 residues. The CDR3 loop reads CASTIRQGANTEAFF. For the CDR3, the DNA is TGTGCCAGCACCATACGCCAGGGGGCGAACACTGAAGCTTTCTTT.

The chain links TRBV6-6 to TRBJ2-5, with D tentatively TRBD1 or TRBD2 (6 bases each). CDR3 length equals 15 residues. V lost 7 bases and J lost 5, with 20 bases in between. Germline-derived CDR1 and CDR2 are MNHNY and SVGAGI (reference sequence). The CDR3 DNA sequence: TGTGCCAGCATCGCGGGACGGGGGCCCGGGGAGACCCAGTACTTC. This gives the protein CASIAGRGPGETQYF.

The chain is built from TRBV6-2 or TRBV6-3 and TRBJ2-3; D is possibly TRBD1 or TRBD2 (5 bases each). CDR1 is MNHEY, CDR2 SVGEGT, per germline. V was trimmed by 6 bases and J by 0 bases, leaving 16 bases between them. This CDR3 comprises 16 residues. CDR3 DNA: TGTGCCAGCAGGACCCTGGGGGTTTTTAGCACAGATACGCAGTATTTT. Its translation: CASRTLGVFSTDTQYF.

The chain links TRBV29-1 to TRBJ2-7; 11 bases align to TRBD2. Germline V lookup: CDR1 SQVTM, CDR2 ANQGSEA. J lost 4 bases, V lost 7 bases, and 9 bases had no gene match. The CDR3 length is 14 residues. The CDR3 DNA follows: TGCAGCGCCATACTAGCGGGAGAGGGGTACGAGCAGTACTTC. Translation: CSAILAGEGYEQYF.

The V and J genes are TRBV12-3 or TRBV12-4 and TRBJ2-1; a weak D match, TRBD2 (6 bases). Trimming cost V 10 bases and J 5 bases, with 18 bases left between them. This CDR3 spans 14 amino acids. In DNA form, the CDR3 reads TGTGCCACTTCAACGTCGGGAGTGGACAATGAGCAGTTCTTC. This sequence encodes CATSTSGVDNEQFF.

The chain is built from TRBV12-3 or TRBV12-4 and TRBJ2-1; 10 positions agree with TRBD2. Losses at the gene ends were 6 bases for V and 6 bases for J; bases not matched to a gene: 11. This CDR3 is built from 16 residues. CDR3 bases: TGTGCCAGCAGCCAGATATCCCGACTAGCGGGCAATGAGCAGTTCTTC. Residues: CASSQISRLAGNEQFF.

The genes are TRBV6-5 and TRBJ1-2; D gene unclear. This CDR3 spans 16 amino acids. The germline V gene encodes CDR1 MNHEY and CDR2 SVGAGI. Trimming shortened V by 5 bases and J by 1 base, and 17 bases separated the two germline ends. The CDR3 sequence is CASSETTGNFNYGYTF. In nucleotides, the CDR3 is TGTGCCAGCAGTGAAACAACCGGGAACTTTAACTATGGCTACACCTTC.

The chain has TRBV21-1 and TRBJ1-2. TRBV21-1 corresponds to a pseudogene. CDR3 size: 13 residues. The DNA for the CDR3 is TGTGCCAGCAGCAACGCTGGCCATTATGGCTACACCTTC. Protein product: CASSNAGHYGYTF.

Points on this clonotype: An end of the junction does not agree with germline; a read error may underlie this. V is TRBV20-1 and J is TRBJ2-1; D possibly corresponds to TRBD2 (5 bases). CDR1 is DFQATT, CDR2 SNEGSKA, per germline (reference sequence). This CDR3 is 14 amino acids long. CDR3 sequence: CRARALASPDEQFF. CDR3 nucleotides: TGCAGAGCTAGAGCGCTAGCCTCCCCGGATGAGCAGTTCTTC.

The table lists this clonotype with a count of one. The chain combines TRBV4-3 with TRBJ2-2; D ambiguous. CDR1 LGHNA and CDR2 YSLEER come from the germline V gene. Trimming shortened V by 3 bases and J by 5 bases, and 13 bases separated the two germline ends. The CDR3 is 15 residues long. CDR3 region: CASSHQQLGTGELFF. The DNA of the CDR3 is TGCGCCAGCAGCCACCAGCAACTGGGGACCGGGGAGCTGTTTTTT.

The chain is built from TRBV7-2 and TRBJ1-4; tentatively, D is TRBD1 (6 bases). In germline, CDR1 is SGHTA, CDR2 FQGNSA. V lost 0 bases and J 7 bases, leaving 12 bases between the germline ends. The CDR3 spans 15 residues. CDR3 loop: CASSLANNRVEKLFF. CDR3 nucleotide sequence: TGTGCCAGCAGCTTAGCTAACAACAGGGTTGAAAAACTGTTTTTT.

The rearrangement joins TRBV29-1 to TRBJ1-1, with 12 bases that match TRBD1. Germline-derived CDR1 and CDR2 are SQVTM and ANQGSEA. V gave up 6 bases and J gave up 8 bases; unmatched junction bases: 7. The CDR3 runs to 13 residues. The CDR3, as DNA: TGCAGCGTCGCCGGGACAGGGGGCCGGGAAGCTTTCTTT. This sequence encodes CSVAGTGGREAFF.

This clonotype showed up just a few times. CDR3 protein: CASSSAGFRDEQFF. The CDR3 region has the DNA TGTGCCAGCAGCTCGGCCGGCTTTAGGGATGAGCAGTTCTTC. The chain uses TRBV7-2 and TRBJ2-1; D unresolved. This CDR3 contains 14 residues. Trimming cost V 4 bases and J 8 bases, with 15 bases left between them. Germline loops: CDR1 SGHTA, CDR2 FQGNSA.